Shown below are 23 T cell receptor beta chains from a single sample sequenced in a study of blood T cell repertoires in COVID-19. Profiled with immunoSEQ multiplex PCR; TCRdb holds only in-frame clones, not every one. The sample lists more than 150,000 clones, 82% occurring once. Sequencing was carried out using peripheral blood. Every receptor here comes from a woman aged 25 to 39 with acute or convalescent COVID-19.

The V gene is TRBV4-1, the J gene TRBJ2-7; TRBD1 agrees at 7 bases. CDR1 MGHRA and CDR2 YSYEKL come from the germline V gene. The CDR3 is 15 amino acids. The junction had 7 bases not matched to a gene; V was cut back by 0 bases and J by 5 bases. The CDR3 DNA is TGCGCCAGCAGCCAAGAATTCAGGACAGGAGACGAGCAGTACTTC. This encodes CASSQEFRTGDEQYF.

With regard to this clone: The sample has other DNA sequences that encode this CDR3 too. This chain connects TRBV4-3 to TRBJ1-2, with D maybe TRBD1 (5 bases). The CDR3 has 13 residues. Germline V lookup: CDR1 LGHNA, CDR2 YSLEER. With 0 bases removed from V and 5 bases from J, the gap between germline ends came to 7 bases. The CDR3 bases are TGCGCCAGCAGCCAAGATTCAGGGTATGGCTACACCTTC. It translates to CASSQDSGYGYTF.

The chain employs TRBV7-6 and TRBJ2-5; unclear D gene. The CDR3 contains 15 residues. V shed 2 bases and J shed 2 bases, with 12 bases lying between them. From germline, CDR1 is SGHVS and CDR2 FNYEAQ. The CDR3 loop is CASSLSGSSQETQYF. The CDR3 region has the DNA TGTGCCAGCAGCTTATCCGGGTCCTCACAAGAGACCCAGTACTTC.

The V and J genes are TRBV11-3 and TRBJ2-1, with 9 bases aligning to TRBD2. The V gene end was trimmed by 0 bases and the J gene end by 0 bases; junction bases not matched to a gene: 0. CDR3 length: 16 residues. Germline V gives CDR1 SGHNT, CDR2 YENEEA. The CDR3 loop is CASSLDSGSSYNEQFF. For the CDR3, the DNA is TGTGCCAGCAGCTTAGATAGCGGGAGCTCCTACAATGAGCAGTTCTTC.

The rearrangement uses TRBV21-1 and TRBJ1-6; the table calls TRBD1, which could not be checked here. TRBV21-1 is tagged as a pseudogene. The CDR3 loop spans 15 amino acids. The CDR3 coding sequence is TGTGCCAGCAGCTCCCGGACAGGGGGTTATTCACCCCTCCACTTT. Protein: CASSSRTGGYSPLHF.

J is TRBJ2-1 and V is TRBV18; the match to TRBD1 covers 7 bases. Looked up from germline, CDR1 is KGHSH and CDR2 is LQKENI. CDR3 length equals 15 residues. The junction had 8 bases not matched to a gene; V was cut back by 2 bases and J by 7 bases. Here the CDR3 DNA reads TGTGCCAGCTCACCAGAGACAGGGAATCTAAATGAGCAGTTCTTC. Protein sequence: CASSPETGNLNEQFF.

The CDR3 spells CASSPGEGRYGYTF. The CDR3 DNA sequence: TGTGCCAGCAGTCCAGGGGAGGGTCGCTATGGCTACACCTTC. This rearrangement joins TRBV27 to TRBJ1-2; maybe TRBD1 (6 bases). Trimming cost V 5 bases and J 4 bases, with 14 bases left between them. The CDR3 loop spans 14 amino acids. The V gene's germline CDR1 is MNHEY and CDR2 SMNVEV (reference sequence).

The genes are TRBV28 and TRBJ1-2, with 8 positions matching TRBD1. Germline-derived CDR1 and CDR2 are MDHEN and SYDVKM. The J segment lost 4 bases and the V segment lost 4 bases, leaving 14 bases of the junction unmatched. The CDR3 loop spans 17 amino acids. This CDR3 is CASSSAGTGPRGYGYTF. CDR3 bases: TGTGCCAGCAGTTCAGCGGGGACAGGCCCGAGAGGCTATGGCTACACCTTC.

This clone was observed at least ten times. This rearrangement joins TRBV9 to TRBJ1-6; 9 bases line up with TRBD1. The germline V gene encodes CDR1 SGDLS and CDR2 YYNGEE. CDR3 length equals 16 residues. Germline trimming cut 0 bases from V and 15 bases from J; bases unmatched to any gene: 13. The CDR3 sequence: CASSVDPLGQGNSLHF. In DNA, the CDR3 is TGTGCCAGCAGCGTAGACCCTCTCGGACAGGGGAATAGCCTCCACTTT.

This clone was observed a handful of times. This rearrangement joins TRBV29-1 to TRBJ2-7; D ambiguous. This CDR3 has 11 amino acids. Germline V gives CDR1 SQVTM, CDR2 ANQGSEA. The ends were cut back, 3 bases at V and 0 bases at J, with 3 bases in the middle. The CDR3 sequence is CSVDNSYEQYF. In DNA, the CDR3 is TGCAGCGTTGACAACTCCTACGAGCAGTACTTC.

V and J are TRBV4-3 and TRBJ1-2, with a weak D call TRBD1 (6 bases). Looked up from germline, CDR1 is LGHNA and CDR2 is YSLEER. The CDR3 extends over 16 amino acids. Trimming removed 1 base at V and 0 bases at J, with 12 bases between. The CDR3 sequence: CASSQGGTSTNYGYTF. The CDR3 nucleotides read TGCGCCAGCAGCCAAGGAGGGACATCTACTAACTATGGCTACACCTTC.

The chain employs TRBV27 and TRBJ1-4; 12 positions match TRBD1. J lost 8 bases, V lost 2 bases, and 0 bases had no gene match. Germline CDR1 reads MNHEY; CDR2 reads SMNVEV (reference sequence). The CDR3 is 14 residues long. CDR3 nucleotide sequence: TGTGCCAGCAGTTTAGGGACAGGGGGCGAAAAACTGTTTTTT. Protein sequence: CASSLGTGGEKLFF.

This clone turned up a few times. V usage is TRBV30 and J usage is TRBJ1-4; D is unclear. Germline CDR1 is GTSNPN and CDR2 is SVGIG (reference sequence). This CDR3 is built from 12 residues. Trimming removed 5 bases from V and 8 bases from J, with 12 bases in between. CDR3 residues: CAWDYSREKLFF. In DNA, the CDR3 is TGTGCCTGGGATTATAGTCGCGAAAAACTGTTTTTT. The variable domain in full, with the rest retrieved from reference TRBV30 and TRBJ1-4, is SQTIHQWPATLVQPVGSPLSLECTVEGTSNPNLYWYRQAAGRGLQLLFYSVGIGQISSEVPQNLSASRPQDRQFILSSKKLLLSDSGFYLCAWDYSREKLFFGSGTQLSVL.

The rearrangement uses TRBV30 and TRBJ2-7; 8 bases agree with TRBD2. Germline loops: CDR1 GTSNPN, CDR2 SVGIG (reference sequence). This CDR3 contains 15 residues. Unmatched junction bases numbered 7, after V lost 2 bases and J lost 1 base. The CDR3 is CAWSFRRGVSYEQYF. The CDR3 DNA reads TGTGCCTGGAGTTTTCGGCGGGGGGTTTCCTACGAGCAGTACTTC. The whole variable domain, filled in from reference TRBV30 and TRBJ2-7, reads SQTIHQWPATLVQPVGSPLSLECTVEGTSNPNLYWYRQAAGRGLQLLFYSVGIGQISSEVPQNLSASRPQDRQFILSSKKLLLSDSGFYLCAWSFRRGVSYEQYFGPGTRLTVT.

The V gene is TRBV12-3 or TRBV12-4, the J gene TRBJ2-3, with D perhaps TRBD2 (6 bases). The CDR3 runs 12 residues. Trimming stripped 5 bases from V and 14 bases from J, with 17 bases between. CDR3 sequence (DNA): TGTGCCAGCAGTCCAAGGAGCGGGTCATTGTATTTT. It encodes CASSPRSGSLYF.

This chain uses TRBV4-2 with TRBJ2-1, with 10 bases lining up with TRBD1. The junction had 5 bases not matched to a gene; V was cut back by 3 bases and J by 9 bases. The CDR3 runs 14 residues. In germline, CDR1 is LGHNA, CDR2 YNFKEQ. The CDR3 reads CASSQRQGAAEQFF. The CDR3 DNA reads TGTGCCAGCAGCCAGCGACAGGGGGCTGCTGAGCAGTTCTTC.

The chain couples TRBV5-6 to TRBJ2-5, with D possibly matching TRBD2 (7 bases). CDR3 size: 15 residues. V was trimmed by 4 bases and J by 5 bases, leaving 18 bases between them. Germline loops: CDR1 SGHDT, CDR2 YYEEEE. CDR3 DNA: TGTGCCAGCAGCCAGGGACTCGGGGGGCTGGAGACCCAGTACTTC. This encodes CASSQGLGGLETQYF.

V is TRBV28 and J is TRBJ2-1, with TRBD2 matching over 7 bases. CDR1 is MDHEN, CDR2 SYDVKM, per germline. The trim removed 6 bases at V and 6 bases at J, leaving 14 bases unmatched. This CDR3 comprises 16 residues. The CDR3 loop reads CASRVITGGSINEQFF. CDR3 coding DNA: TGTGCCAGCAGAGTTATCACCGGGGGGAGCATCAATGAGCAGTTCTTC.

The chain's CDR3 is CATSREPARLLDQPQHF. The CDR3 region has the DNA TGTGCCACCAGCAGAGAGCCGGCCAGGTTACTAGATCAGCCCCAGCATTTT. V usage is TRBV15 and J usage is TRBJ1-5; D is uncertain. The CDR3 is 17 residues long. V was clipped by 0 bases and J by 5 bases, with 17 bases between them. The germline gives CDR1 LNHNV, CDR2 YYDKDF (reference sequence).

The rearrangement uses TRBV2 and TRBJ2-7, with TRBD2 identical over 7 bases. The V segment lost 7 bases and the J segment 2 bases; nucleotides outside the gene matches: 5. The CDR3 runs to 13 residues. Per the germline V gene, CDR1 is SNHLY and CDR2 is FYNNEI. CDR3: CASNIAGAYEQYF. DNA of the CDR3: TGTGCCAGCAACATTGCGGGGGCCTACGAGCAGTACTTC.

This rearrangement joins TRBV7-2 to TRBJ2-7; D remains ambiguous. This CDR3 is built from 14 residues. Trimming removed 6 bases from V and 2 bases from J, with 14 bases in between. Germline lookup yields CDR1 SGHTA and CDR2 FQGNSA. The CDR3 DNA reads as TGTGCCAGCAGAGATCCTACCGTCACCTACGAGCAGTACTTC. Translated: CASRDPTVTYEQYF.

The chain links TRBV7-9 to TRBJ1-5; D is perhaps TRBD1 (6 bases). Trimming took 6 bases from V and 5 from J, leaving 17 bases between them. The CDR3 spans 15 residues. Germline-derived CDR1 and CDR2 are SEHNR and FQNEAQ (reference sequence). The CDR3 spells CASSSRDITDQPQHF. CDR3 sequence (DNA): TGTGCCAGCAGTTCTCGGGACATTACGGATCAGCCCCAGCATTTT.

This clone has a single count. CDR3 sequence (DNA): TGCGCCAGCAGCTCCGGGACAGTTGCCCGGGACTATGGCTACACCTTC. Protein: CASSSGTVARDYGYTF. V is TRBV5-1 and J is TRBJ1-2, with TRBD1 matching 7 bases. Germline values: CDR1 SGHRS, CDR2 YFSETQ. V dropped 3 bases and J dropped 3; count of bases not matched to a gene: 11. This CDR3 is built from 16 residues.